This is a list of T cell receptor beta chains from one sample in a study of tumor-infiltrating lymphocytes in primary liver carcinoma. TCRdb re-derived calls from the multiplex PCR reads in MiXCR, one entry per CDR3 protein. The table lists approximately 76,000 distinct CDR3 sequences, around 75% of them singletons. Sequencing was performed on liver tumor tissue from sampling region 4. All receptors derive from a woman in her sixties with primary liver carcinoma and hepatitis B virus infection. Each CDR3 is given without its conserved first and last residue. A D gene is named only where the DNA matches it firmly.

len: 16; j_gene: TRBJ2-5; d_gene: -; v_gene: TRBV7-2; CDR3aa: ASSLRFTTGGYMETQY
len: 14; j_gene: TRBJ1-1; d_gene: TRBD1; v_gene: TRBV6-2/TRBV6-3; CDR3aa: ASSPATGSLGTEAF
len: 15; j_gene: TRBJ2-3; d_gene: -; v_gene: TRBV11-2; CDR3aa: ASNLGIRMKGTDTQY
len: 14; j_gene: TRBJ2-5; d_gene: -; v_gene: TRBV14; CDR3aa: ASSQETGRLQETHY
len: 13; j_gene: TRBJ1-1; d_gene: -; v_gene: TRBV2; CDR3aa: ASSEDFRASAEAF
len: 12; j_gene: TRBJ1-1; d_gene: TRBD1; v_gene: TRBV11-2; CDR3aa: ASSSAQGATETF
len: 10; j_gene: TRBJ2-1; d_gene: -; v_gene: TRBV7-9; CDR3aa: ASDDNYNEQF
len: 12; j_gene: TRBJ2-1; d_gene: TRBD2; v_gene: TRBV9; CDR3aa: ANSVVFSGGAQF
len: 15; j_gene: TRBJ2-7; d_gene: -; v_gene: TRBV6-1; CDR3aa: ASTRHPGLSGAYEQY
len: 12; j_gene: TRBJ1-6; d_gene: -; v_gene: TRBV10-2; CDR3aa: TSSEGGINSPLH
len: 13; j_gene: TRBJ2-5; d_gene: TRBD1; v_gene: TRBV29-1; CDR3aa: GIEGGTGEQETQY
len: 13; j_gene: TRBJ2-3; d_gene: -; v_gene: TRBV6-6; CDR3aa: ASSYQGRGTDTQY
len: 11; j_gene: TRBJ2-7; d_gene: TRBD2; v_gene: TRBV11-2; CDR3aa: ASSLTSGGEQY
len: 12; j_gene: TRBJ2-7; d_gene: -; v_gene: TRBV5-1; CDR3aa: ASSLEAGRYEQY
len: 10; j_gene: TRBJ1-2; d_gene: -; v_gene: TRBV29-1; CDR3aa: SVVETDYGYT
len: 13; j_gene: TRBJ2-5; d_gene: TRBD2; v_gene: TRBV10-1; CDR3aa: ANSEATSGRETQY
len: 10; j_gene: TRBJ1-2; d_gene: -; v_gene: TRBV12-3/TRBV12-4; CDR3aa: ANSLAVYGYT
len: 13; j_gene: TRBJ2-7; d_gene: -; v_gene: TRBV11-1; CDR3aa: TSSWGGTRTYVQY
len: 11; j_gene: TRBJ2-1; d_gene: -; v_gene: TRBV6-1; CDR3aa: ASSEARYMVLF
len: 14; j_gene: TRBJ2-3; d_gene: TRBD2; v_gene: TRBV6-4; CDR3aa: ASSDVAGGYTDTQY
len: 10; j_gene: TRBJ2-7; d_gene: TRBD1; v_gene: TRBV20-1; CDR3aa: SATGQLYEQY
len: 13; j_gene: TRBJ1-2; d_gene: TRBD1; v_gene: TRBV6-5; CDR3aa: ASTSSGGRNYGCT
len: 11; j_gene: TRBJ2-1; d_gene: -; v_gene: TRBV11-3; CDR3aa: ASSSGGYNEHF
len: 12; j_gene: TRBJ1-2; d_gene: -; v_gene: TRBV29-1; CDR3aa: NVTGAGSSYGYT
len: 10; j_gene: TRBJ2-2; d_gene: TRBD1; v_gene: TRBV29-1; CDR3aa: SVEAGGGELF
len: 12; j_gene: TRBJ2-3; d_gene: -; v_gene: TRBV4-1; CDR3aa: ARSQTIGSDTQC
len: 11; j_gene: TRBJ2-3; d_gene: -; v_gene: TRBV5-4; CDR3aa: ASSTPAVDTQY
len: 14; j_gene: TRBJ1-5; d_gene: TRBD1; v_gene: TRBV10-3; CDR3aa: AISEAQGAGNQPQH
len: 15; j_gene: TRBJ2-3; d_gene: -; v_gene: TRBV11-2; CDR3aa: ISSLGIRSEGTGTQY
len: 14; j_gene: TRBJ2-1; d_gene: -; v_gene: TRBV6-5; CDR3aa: TSSYSVDLAYNGQF
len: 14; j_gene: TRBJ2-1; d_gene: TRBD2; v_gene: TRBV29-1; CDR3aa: SVEDRCGSSYNEQF
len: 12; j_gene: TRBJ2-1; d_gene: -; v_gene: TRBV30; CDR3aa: AWSVTGDWGKQC
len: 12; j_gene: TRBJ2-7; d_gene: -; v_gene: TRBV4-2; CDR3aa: ASPRLGEAYEQY
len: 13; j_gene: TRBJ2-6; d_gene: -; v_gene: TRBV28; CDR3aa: ASLGRLTSPYVLT
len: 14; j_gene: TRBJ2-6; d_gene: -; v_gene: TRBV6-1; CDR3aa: TSRRTVYSGANVLT
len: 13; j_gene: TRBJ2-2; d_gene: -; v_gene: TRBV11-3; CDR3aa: ASTWVGPFTVELF
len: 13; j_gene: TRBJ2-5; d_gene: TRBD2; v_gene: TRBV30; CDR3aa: AWWGIFRGGETQY
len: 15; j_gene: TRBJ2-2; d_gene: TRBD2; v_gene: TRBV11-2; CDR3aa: ASSTRTSAANTGELF
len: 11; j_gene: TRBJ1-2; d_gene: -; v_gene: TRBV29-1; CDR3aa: SVVIETAYGYT
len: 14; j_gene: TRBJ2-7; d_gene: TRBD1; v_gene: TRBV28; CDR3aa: ASSPRGDRPTYEQH
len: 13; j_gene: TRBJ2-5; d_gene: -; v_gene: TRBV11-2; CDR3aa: ASSLRLVRRGTRY
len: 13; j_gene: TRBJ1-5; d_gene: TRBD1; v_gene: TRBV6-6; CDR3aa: ASSYPDRGGQPQH
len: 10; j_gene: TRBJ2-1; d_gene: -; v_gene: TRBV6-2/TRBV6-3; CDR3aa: ASSYRYNEQI
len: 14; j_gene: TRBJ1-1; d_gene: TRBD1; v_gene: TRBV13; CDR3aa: ASSLTWTGGGTEAF
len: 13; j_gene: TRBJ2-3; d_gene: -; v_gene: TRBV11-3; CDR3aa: ASSLEVGGPDTQY
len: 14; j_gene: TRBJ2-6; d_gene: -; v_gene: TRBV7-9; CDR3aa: ASSPNVGYWANILT
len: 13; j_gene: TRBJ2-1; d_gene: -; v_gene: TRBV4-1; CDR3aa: ASSQVSAGYLEQF
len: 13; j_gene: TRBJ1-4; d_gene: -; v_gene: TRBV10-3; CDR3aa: AISDAGSTNEKLS
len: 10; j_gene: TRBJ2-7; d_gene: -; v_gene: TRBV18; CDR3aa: ASSPGQKEQY
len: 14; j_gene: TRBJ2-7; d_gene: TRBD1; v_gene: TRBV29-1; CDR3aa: IVGGQGKWSSYEQY
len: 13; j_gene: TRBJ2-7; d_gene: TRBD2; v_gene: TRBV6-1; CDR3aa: ASSGTSGSPYEQY
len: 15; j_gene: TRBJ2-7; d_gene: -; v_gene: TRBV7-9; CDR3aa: ACSPTGRQMASYEQY
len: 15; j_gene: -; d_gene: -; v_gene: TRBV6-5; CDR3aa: ASSNQRAGAGNQPQY
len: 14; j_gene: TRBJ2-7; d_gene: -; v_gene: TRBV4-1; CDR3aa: TSSQVYSGPTYEQY
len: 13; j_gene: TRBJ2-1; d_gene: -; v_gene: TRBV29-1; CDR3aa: SSLRSRSSMSEQF
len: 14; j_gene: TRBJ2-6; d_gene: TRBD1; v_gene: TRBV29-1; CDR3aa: STQSGGLSGANVLA
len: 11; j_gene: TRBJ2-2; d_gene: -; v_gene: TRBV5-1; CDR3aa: ASCSGNTGELF
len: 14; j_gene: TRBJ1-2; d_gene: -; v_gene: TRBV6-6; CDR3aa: ASSLPFAAANYDYT
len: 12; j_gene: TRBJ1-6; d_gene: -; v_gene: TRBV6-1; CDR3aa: ASSTRGEGSPLH
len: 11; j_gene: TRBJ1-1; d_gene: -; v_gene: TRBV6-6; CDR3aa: ASSDIQYTGAF